This T cell receptor beta chain was found in a study of blood T cell repertoires in COVID-19. Losses at the gene ends were 10 bases for V and 7 bases for J; bases not matched to a gene: 8. Germline lookup yields CDR1 SNHLY and CDR2 FYNNEI. CDR3 size: 13 residues. Method: immunoSEQ multiplex PCR; TCRdb's copy keeps in-frame clones and lacks some. Here the sample spans approximately 200,000 clones, nearly 90% being singletons. The sample consisted of PBMCs or T cells enriched from blood (not recorded which). This TCR derives from a man younger than 45 who had recovered from COVID-19. The chain employs TRBV2 and TRBJ1-5, with 9 bases identical to TRBD1. The CDR3 sequence is CATTGGFGQPQHF. CDR3 DNA: TGTGCCACGACAGGGGGGTTCGGGCAGCCCCAGCATTTT.